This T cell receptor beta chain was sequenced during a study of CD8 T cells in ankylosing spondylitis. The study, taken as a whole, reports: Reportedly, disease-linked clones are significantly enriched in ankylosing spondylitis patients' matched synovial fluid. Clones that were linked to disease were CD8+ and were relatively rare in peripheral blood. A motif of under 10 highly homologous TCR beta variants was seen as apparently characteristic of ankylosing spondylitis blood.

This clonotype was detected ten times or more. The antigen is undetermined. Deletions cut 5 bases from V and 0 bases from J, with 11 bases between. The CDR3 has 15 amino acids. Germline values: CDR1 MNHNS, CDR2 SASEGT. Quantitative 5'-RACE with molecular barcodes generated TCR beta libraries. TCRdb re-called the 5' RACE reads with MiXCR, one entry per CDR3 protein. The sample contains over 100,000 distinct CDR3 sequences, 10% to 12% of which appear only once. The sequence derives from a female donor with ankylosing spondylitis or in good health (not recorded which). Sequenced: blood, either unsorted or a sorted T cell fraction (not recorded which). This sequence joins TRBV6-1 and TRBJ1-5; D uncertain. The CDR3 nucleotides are TGTGCCAGCAGTCCCTTATACCTTAGCAATCAGCCCCAGCATTTT. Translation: CASSPLYLSNQPQHF.